This note documents a single TCR beta chain sequence. Its antigen is undetermined. Method: immunoSEQ multiplex PCR; TCRdb's copy keeps in-frame clones and lacks some. The sample carries about 52,000 clones, roughly 82% recorded once. The sample comes from a study of identifying expanded T cells in peripheral blood. CDR3 length: 15 residues. V shed 3 bases and J shed 3 bases, with 11 bases lying between them. The V gene's germline CDR1 is KGHSH and CDR2 LQKENI. Collection occurred without any documented infections or immune events in donors. Study results and limitations: Roughly 1.2 clones differed between technical replicates, versus roughly 17 and 20 over time.

Sequencing input: blood. The V gene is TRBV18, the J gene TRBJ2-2, with unresolved D. The sequence was obtained from a person aged 18 to 70 in good health. CDR3 nucleotide sequence: TGTGCCAGCTCACCCTCGGCAGGTTACACCGGGGAGCTGTTTTTT. Residues: CASSPSAGYTGELFF.